This T cell receptor beta chain was sequenced in a study of T cell repertoires in cytomegalovirus infection. Points from the study as a whole: There were HLA-C-restricted CMV-specific TCR beta clonotypes dominating the ex vivo response.

CDR1 and CDR2 from the germline V gene are MDHEN and SYDVKM. This CDR3 is built from 15 residues. Unmatched junction bases numbered 11, after V lost 5 bases and J lost 7 bases. As concerns this clonotype: What it binds is unknown.

From the reads, TCRdb called clonotypes with MiXCR, one entry per CDR3 protein. The sample consists of 350,000 to 500,000 distinct CDR3 sequences, roughly 30% of them appearing once. The genes are TRBV28 and TRBJ1-5; 7 bases agree with TRBD1. The source is a human donor in good health (CMV status not recorded). Some clones in this sample may be carry-over from other donors' samples. The sample consisted of PBMCs. CDR3 region: CASSIETGVGQPQHF. The CDR3 DNA reads as TGTGCCAGCAGTATCGAAACAGGGGTCGGCCAGCCCCAGCATTTT.